The 27 T cell receptor beta chains in this list originate from one sample, sequenced in a study of blood T cell repertoires in COVID-19. The assay was immunoSEQ multiplex PCR, and TCRdb's table has in-frame clones only and misses some. The profile shows over 140,000 clones, 84% of them singletons. The sample was peripheral blood. These receptors all stem from a woman aged 55 to 70 with acute or convalescent COVID-19.

This chain links TRBV15 with TRBJ2-7; the D gene is possibly TRBD2 (5 bases). Germline CDR1 and CDR2: LNHNV and YYDKDF (reference sequence). Deletions cut 1 base from V and 5 bases from J, with 9 bases between. The CDR3 length is 13 residues. The CDR3 spells CATSRGLSDEQYF. The CDR3, as DNA: TGTGCCACCAGCAGAGGACTATCTGACGAGCAGTACTTC.

The chain carries TRBV18 and TRBJ2-2, with D possibly being TRBD1 (6 bases). The CDR3 covers 14 residues. Per the germline V gene, CDR1 is KGHSH and CDR2 is LQKENI. V was cut by 3 bases and J by 7 bases, with 12 bases left in between. The CDR3 protein is CASSPAGEYGELFF. The CDR3 DNA follows: TGTGCCAGCTCACCGGCAGGGGAGTACGGGGAGCTGTTTTTT.

V gene TRBV9 combines with J gene TRBJ2-1; 9 positions agree with TRBD2. After removal of 0 bases from V and 6 bases from J, the junction contained 10 bases not matched to a gene. The germline V gene has CDR1 SGDLS and CDR2 YYNGEE. The CDR3 has 17 residues. The chain's CDR3 is CASSVVAGGPQGNEQFF. The DNA of the CDR3 is TGTGCCAGCAGCGTAGTGGCGGGAGGGCCACAGGGCAATGAGCAGTTCTTC.

The genes are TRBV19 and TRBJ1-5, with a possible D match to TRBD1 (6 bases). CDR3 size: 15 residues. V was clipped by 6 bases and J by 6 bases, with 18 bases between them. Per the germline V gene, CDR1 is LNHDA and CDR2 is SQIVND (reference sequence). The CDR3 DNA sequence: TGTGCCAGTAGAAGCATGGGGGGGGGCCCTCAGCCCCAGCATTTT. Encoded protein: CASRSMGGGPQPQHF.

The chain carries TRBV5-3 and TRBJ1-3; maybe TRBD1 (6 bases). TRBV5-3 is labeled an ORF, and its function is uncertain. The CDR3 loop spans 16 amino acids. The V gene lost 0 bases and the J gene lost 7 bases, with 17 bases spanning the gap. CDR3 protein: CARSLAGPGEHNTIYF. CDR3 in DNA: TGTGCCAGAAGCTTGGCCGGGCCAGGGGAGCACAACACCATATATTTT.

Written as DNA, the CDR3 is TGTGCCAGCAGCAATTGGCGGGACAGCAAAGGGTTCCCCATTTACGAGCAGTACTTC. Amino acids: CASSNWRDSKGFPIYEQYF. The chain has TRBV21-1 and TRBJ2-7; the table names TRBD1, a call not compared with the DNA. TRBV21-1 is flagged as a pseudogene. This CDR3 has 19 residues.

V usage is TRBV9 and J usage is TRBJ2-3, with 9 bases aligning to TRBD1. The CDR3 runs to 15 residues. Germline-derived CDR1 and CDR2 are SGDLS and YYNGEE. The J segment lost 2 bases and the V segment lost 3 bases, leaving 4 bases of the junction unmatched. The CDR3 DNA sequence: TGTGCCAGCAGCGGCGGACAGGGGCACACAGATACGCAGTATTTT. It yields the protein CASSGGQGHTDTQYF.

The J gene is TRBJ2-6, the V gene TRBV4-2, with D unresolved. The V gene lost 0 bases and the J gene lost 12 bases, with 12 bases spanning the gap. This CDR3 spans 14 amino acids. Germline-derived CDR1 and CDR2 are LGHNA and YNFKEQ. The CDR3 here is CASSQDSERLVLTF. For the CDR3, the DNA is TGTGCCAGCAGCCAAGACTCGGAGCGCCTCGTCCTGACTTTC.

The chain links TRBV7-8 to TRBJ1-1; a weak D match, TRBD1 (5 bases). The CDR3 consists of 15 residues. Germline values: CDR1 SGHVS, CDR2 FQNEAQ. V was pared by 5 bases and J by 0 bases, with 13 bases between. CDR3 sequence (DNA): TGTGCCAGCAGCCCTCAGGGATATTTGAACACTGAAGCTTTCTTT. This translates into CASSPQGYLNTEAFF.

This clone was detected a few times. The sample contains more than one DNA sequence encoding this CDR3. The chain couples TRBV6-2 or TRBV6-3 to TRBJ2-1; the D gene is possibly TRBD2 (5 bases). Trimming left V 2 bases short and J 7 bases short, with 9 bases between. The CDR3 has 13 residues. Germline CDR1 reads MNHEY; CDR2 reads SVGEGT. CDR3 amino acids: CASSYEGYNEQFF. CDR3 coding DNA: TGTGCCAGCAGTTACGAGGGTTATAATGAGCAGTTCTTC.

V usage is TRBV2 and J usage is TRBJ2-5, with 9 positions matching TRBD2. The V gene end was trimmed by 5 bases and the J gene end by 10 bases; junction bases not matched to a gene: 8. Germline V gives CDR1 SNHLY, CDR2 FYNNEI. The CDR3 totals 13 residues. The CDR3 bases are TGTGCCAGCAGTCCCAGCGGGAGGACACACCAGTACTTC. As protein: CASSPSGRTHQYF. Together with reference TRBV2 and TRBJ2-5, the CDR3 gives the full variable domain: EPEVTQTPSHQVTQMGQEVILRCVPISNHLYFYWYRQILGQKVEFLVSFYNNEISEKSEIFDDQFSVERPDGSNFTLKIRSTKLEDSAMYFCASSPSGRTHQYFGPGTRLLVL.

The V and J genes are TRBV28 and TRBJ2-1; 14 bases line up with TRBD2. The CDR3 length is 16 residues. V lost 10 bases, J lost 4 bases, and 9 bases stayed unmatched. Per the germline V gene, CDR1 is MDHEN and CDR2 is SYDVKM. CDR3 amino acids: CATKTSGRAEYNEQFF. The CDR3 nucleotides read TGTGCCACCAAGACTAGCGGGAGGGCGGAGTACAATGAGCAGTTCTTC.

This chain joins TRBV19 and TRBJ1-5; 7 bases match TRBD1. J was trimmed by 6 bases and V by 1 base; bases with no gene match: 9. The CDR3 runs to 16 residues. The germline CDR1 and CDR2 sequences are LNHDA and SQIVND (reference sequence). The CDR3 sequence: CASSIGQGRSGQPQHF. CDR3 bases: TGTGCCAGTAGTATAGGACAGGGCCGGTCGGGTCAGCCCCAGCATTTT.

This clone was seen once. The chain is built from TRBV6-6 and TRBJ2-4; D remains unclear. V shed 4 bases and J shed 7 bases, with 8 bases lying between them. The germline V gene encodes CDR1 MNHNY and CDR2 SVGAGI (reference sequence). The CDR3 loop spans 12 amino acids. The CDR3: CASSFAVNIQYF. CDR3 sequence (DNA): TGTGCCAGCAGTTTCGCGGTCAACATTCAGTACTTC.

This clone was seen more than once but under ten times. This chain uses TRBV28 with TRBJ2-7, with TRBD1 matching over 7 bases. The V and J ends lost 7 bases and 4 bases, in that order; junction bases with no gene match: 7. Germline V gene sequence: CDR1 MDHEN, CDR2 SYDVKM. This CDR3 spans 13 amino acids. The CDR3 loop is CASTGQVGYEQYF. In nucleotides, the CDR3 is TGTGCCAGCACCGGACAGGTCGGGTACGAGCAGTACTTC.

The chain recombines TRBV12-3 or TRBV12-4 with TRBJ2-1; no definite D call. V was clipped by 8 bases and J by 5 bases, with 4 bases between them. The CDR3 covers 10 residues. The CDR3 here is CASGDNEQFF. The DNA for the CDR3 is TGTGCCAGCGGAGACAATGAGCAGTTCTTC.

The J gene is TRBJ1-2, the V gene TRBV5-5, with D perhaps matching TRBD1 (6 bases). The V gene's germline CDR1 is SGHKS and CDR2 YYEKEE (reference sequence). The CDR3 has 15 residues. V was pared by 3 bases and J by 4 bases, with 16 bases between. CDR3 sequence reads: CASSYTGTTTYGYTF. As DNA, the CDR3 is TGTGCCAGCAGCTACACAGGGACTACTACCTATGGCTACACCTTC.

The chain joins TRBV19 to TRBJ2-1, with D maybe TRBD1 (6 bases). Trimming cost V 10 bases and J 0 bases, with 10 bases left between them. In germline, CDR1 is LNHDA, CDR2 SQIVND (reference sequence). The CDR3 contains 13 residues. The CDR3 is CATPGDSYNEQFF. The CDR3 DNA reads TGTGCCACCCCAGGGGACTCCTACAATGAGCAGTTCTTC.

The rearrangement uses TRBV11-2 and TRBJ2-2, with D perhaps matching TRBD2 (5 bases). The CDR3 loop spans 17 amino acids. Germline values: CDR1 SGHAT, CDR2 FQNNGV. The V gene lost 5 bases and the J gene lost 2 bases, with 18 bases spanning the gap. This CDR3 reads CASSRVWWEPNTGELFF. Written as DNA, the CDR3 is TGTGCCAGCAGCCGGGTGTGGTGGGAGCCTAACACCGGGGAGCTGTTTTTT.

The chain links TRBV19 to TRBJ2-1; 7 bases are a match to TRBD2. Germline V gene data show CDR1 as LNHDA and CDR2 as SQIVND (reference sequence). The CDR3 spans 15 residues. Trimming cost V 2 bases and J 5 bases; bases outside gene matches: 6. This CDR3 reads CASSISSSGHNEQFF. DNA for the CDR3: TGTGCCAGTAGTATATCATCTAGCGGCCACAATGAGCAGTTCTTC.

The rearrangement links TRBV2 to TRBJ1-1; 9 bases align to TRBD1. The J segment lost 0 bases and the V segment lost 0 bases, leaving 5 bases of the junction unmatched. This CDR3 is built from 17 residues. Germline assignment: CDR1 SNHLY and CDR2 FYNNEI. The CDR3 DNA reads as TGTGCCAGCAGTGAAGCCTTAGGACAGGGGATGAACACTGAAGCTTTCTTT. This codes for CASSEALGQGMNTEAFF.

This chain joins TRBV4-3 and TRBJ2-5, with 9 bases matching TRBD2. The CDR3 runs to 17 residues. From germline, CDR1 is LGHNA and CDR2 YSLEER. Trimming took 0 bases from V and 3 from J; bases not matched to a gene: 8. CDR3 sequence (DNA): TGCGCCAGCAGCCAAGATCCGTCCGGGACTAGCAAAGAGACCCAGTACTTC. This codes for CASSQDPSGTSKETQYF.

V usage is TRBV18 and J usage is TRBJ2-7; TRBD2 might be the D (7 bases). The germline V gene encodes CDR1 KGHSH and CDR2 LQKENI. Trimming stripped 3 bases from V and 2 bases from J, with 14 bases between. The CDR3 contains 15 residues. The CDR3 loop is CASSPGGAIPYEQYF. The CDR3 DNA reads TGTGCCAGCTCACCTGGGGGGGCCATCCCCTACGAGCAGTACTTC. The full variable domain, completed using reference TRBV18 and TRBJ2-7, is NAGVMQNPRHLVRRRGQEARLRCSPMKGHSHVYWYRQLPEEGLKFMVYLQKENIIDESGMPKERFSAEFPKEGPSILRIQQVVRGDSAAYFCASSPGGAIPYEQYFGPGTRLTVT.

The chain employs TRBV5-5 and TRBJ2-5; 9 nucleotides align to TRBD1. The trim removed 4 bases at V and 3 bases at J, leaving 7 bases unmatched. CDR3 length equals 15 residues. Germline V gives CDR1 SGHKS, CDR2 YYEKEE (reference sequence). CDR3 sequence: CASSRGQGREETQYF. The CDR3 nucleotides are TGTGCCAGCAGCAGAGGACAGGGGAGGGAAGAGACCCAGTACTTC.

V and J are TRBV12-3 or TRBV12-4 and TRBJ1-3, with a tentative D call TRBD1 (5 bases). CDR3 length: 13 amino acids. With 5 bases removed from V and 4 bases from J, the gap between germline ends came to 9 bases. The CDR3 here is CASSTRQGNTIYF. The CDR3 DNA reads TGTGCCAGCAGTACGCGACAGGGAAACACCATATATTTT.

The J gene is TRBJ2-1, the V gene TRBV28; TRBD2 aligns across 14 bases. Trimming removed 4 bases from V and 8 bases from J; junction bases left unmatched: 4. Germline V gives CDR1 MDHEN, CDR2 SYDVKM. This CDR3 spans 15 amino acids. CDR3: CASSSGLAGGDEQFF. In nucleotides, the CDR3 is TGTGCCAGCAGTTCTGGACTAGCGGGAGGCGATGAGCAGTTCTTC. The full variable domain, in which reference TRBV28 and TRBJ2-1 provide the parts outside the CDR3, is DVKVTQSSRYLVKRTGEKVFLECVQDMDHENMFWYRQDPGLGLRLIYFSYDVKMKEKGDIPEGYSVSREKKERFSLILESASTNQTSMYLCASSSGLAGGDEQFFGPGTRLTVL.

V is TRBV7-3 and J is TRBJ2-7; a possible D gene is TRBD2 (5 bases). CDR3 length: 19 residues. CDR1 SGHTA and CDR2 FQGTGA come from the germline V gene. Between the trimmed V and J ends, which lost 1 base and 2 bases, there was a span of 24 bases. CDR3 sequence: CASSLIGVRRISITYEQYF. In DNA form, the CDR3 reads TGTGCCAGCAGCTTAATCGGGGTAAGACGGATCTCTATAACCTACGAGCAGTACTTC.